This is a list of T cell receptor beta chains from one sample in a study of cytomegalovirus exposure and HLA in healthy donors. The assay was immunoSEQ multiplex PCR, and TCRdb's table has in-frame clones only and misses some. The sample records 150,000 or so clones, 80% being singletons. Sample: PBMCs. Every receptor here comes from a woman aged 35 to 49 in good health and CMV-seropositive. Each CDR3 is given with its conserved first and last residue. A D gene is named only where the DNA matches it firmly. For some rows the clone size is stated as once, few or many, or as a class when expanded; others skip it.

clone size	V gene	CDR3 length	J gene	D gene	CDR3 DNA	CDR3 protein
.	TRBV19	12	TRBJ1-5	.	TGTGCCAGTAGTATGAGAGGTCAGCCCCAGCATTTT	CASSMRGQPQHF
.	TRBV7-8	15	TRBJ1-2	TRBD1	TGTGCCAGCAGCACACGGGACAGCAATAACTATGGCTACACCTTC	CASSTRDSNNYGYTF
.	TRBV5-4	17	TRBJ2-5	.	TGTGCCAGCAGCTTGGATATGGTGACTAGAGACCCAGAGACCCAGTACTTC	CASSLDMVTRDPETQYF
.	TRBV7-6	16	TRBJ2-1	TRBD2	TGTGCCAGCAGCAGTATAGCGGGAGGGCCATACAATGAGCAGTTCTTC	CASSSIAGGPYNEQFF
.	TRBV4-1	19	TRBJ2-2	TRBD1	TGCGCCAGCAGCCAAGGGGGCAGGGGGCTATTCGCGAACACCGGGGAGCTGTTTTTT	CASSQGGRGLFANTGELFF
.	TRBV2	14	TRBJ1-5	TRBD1	TGTGCCAGCAGACCGACAGGGGGCAGGCAGCCCCAGCATTTT	CASRPTGGRQPQHF
.	TRBV5-1	16	TRBJ1-3	TRBD1	TGCGCCAGCAGCCTTGAGCCACAGGGGTCTGGAAACACCATATATTTT	CASSLEPQGSGNTIYF
.	TRBV7-3	15	TRBJ1-1	TRBD1	TGTGCCAGCAGCACCCTCCCGGGACAGGGCACTGAAGCTTTCTTT	CASSTLPGQGTEAFF
.	TRBV11-2	17	TRBJ2-1	.	TGTGCCAGCAGCCAAGGGATGACAGGGGCGGGAGAGGATGAGCAGTTCTTC	CASSQGMTGAGEDEQFF
.	TRBV28	16	TRBJ2-7	TRBD2	TGTGCCAGCAGTTCACTCCTAGCGGGAGGGCTGCGCGAGCAGTACTTC	CASSSLLAGGLREQYF
.	TRBV9	14	TRBJ1-5	.	TGTGCCAGCAGCTCCGGACAGTACAATCAGCCCCAGCATTTT	CASSSGQYNQPQHF
.	TRBV7-2	15	TRBJ2-5	.	TGTGCCAGCAGCTCCCGCAGACTAGTTCGGGAGACCCAGTACTTC	CASSSRRLVRETQYF
few	TRBV5-4	14	TRBJ2-7	TRBD1	TGTGCCAGCAGCCCACAGGGGAAAGGCTACGAGCAGTACTTC	CASSPQGKGYEQYF
.	TRBV7-2	18	TRBJ2-7	TRBD2	TGTGCCAGCAGCTTAGCGGCGGGAGGCCTCGCAACTCTCTTGGAGCAGTACTTC	CASSLAAGGLATLLEQYF
once	TRBV7-2	14	TRBJ1-2	TRBD1	TGTGCCAGCAGCCGAGACAGGGGGACGGATGGCTACACCTTC	CASSRDRGTDGYTF
.	TRBV10-3	12	TRBJ2-3	.	TGTGCCATCTCGGGAGGCACAGATACGCAGTATTTT	CAISGGTDTQYF
.	TRBV7-2	13	TRBJ1-1	.	TGTGCCAGCAGCTCGGGGAGGAACACTGAAGCTTTCTTT	CASSSGRNTEAFF
.	TRBV5-1	15	TRBJ2-5	.	TGCGCCAGCAGCTTGACGGGGGTGACCCAAGAGACCCAGTACTTC	CASSLTGVTQETQYF
.	TRBV16	14	TRBJ1-4	.	TGTGCCAGCAGCCGGGACACCGGTAATGAAAAACTGTTTTTT	CASSRDTGNEKLFF
.	TRBV27	15	TRBJ2-1	TRBD1	TGTGCCAGCAGTTTAGATAGGACAGGGTACAATGAGCAGTTCTTC	CASSLDRTGYNEQFF
.	TRBV18	13	TRBJ2-3	TRBD2	TGTGCCAGCTCCTCGGGAGGGTCAGATACGCAGTATTTT	CASSSGGSDTQYF
.	TRBV2	14	TRBJ2-7	TRBD2	TGTGCCAGCAGTGAGGCTAGCGGGAGTTACGAGCAGTACTTC	CASSEASGSYEQYF
.	TRBV11-1	16	TRBJ2-3	TRBD1	TGTGCCAGCAGCCAACCACAGGGGGCGAGCACAGATACGCAGTATTTT	CASSQPQGASTDTQYF
.	TRBV5-1	15	TRBJ1-2	.	TGCGCCAGCAGCTTGGAGGCAGGGAGGAGCTATGGCTACACCTTC	CASSLEAGRSYGYTF
.	TRBV5-1	15	TRBJ2-7	.	TGCGCCAGCAGCCCCCGGATAGGAGGGACCTACGAGCAGTACTTC	CASSPRIGGTYEQYF
.	TRBV19	15	TRBJ1-5	.	TGTGCCAGTACCATCGACAGCTCCATGGGTCAGCCCCAGCATTTT	CASTIDSSMGQPQHF
once	TRBV13	17	TRBJ2-1	TRBD2	TGTGCCAGCAGCTTATCGGGAGGGAAGGGGTCCTACAATGAGCAGTTCTTC	CASSLSGGKGSYNEQFF
.	TRBV5-4	15	TRBJ2-2	TRBD2	TGTGCCAGCAGCTTGCTAGCGGGATCCCCCGGGGAGCTGTTTTTT	CASSLLAGSPGELFF
.	TRBV6-6	15	TRBJ1-2	TRBD1	TGTGCCAGCAGTTCTCGAGGACAGGGGGGCTATGGCTACACCTTC	CASSSRGQGGYGYTF
.	TRBV28	15	TRBJ2-5	TRBD2	TGTGCCAGCAGTACGTTAGCGGGATCCAGGGAGACCCAGTACTTC	CASSTLAGSRETQYF
.	TRBV27	16	TRBJ1-1	TRBD1	TGTGCCAGCAGTTTAGCGTCTGACAGGGTGAACACTGAAGCTTTCTTT	CASSLASDRVNTEAFF
few	TRBV29-1	11	TRBJ1-4	.	TGCAGCCTAATAGTTGGTGAAAAACTGTTTTTT	CSLIVGEKLFF
.	TRBV6-6	14	TRBJ1-1	TRBD1	TGTGCCAGCAGTTACGGACAGGGGAACACTGAAGCTTTCTTT	CASSYGQGNTEAFF
few	TRBV28	13	TRBJ1-2	.	TGTGCCAGCAGTTTAGTAGCTAACTATGGCTACACCTTC	CASSLVANYGYTF
.	TRBV7-8	16	TRBJ2-2	TRBD2	TGTGCCAGCAGAGATAGCGGGAGGGCCCCCACCGGGGAGCTGTTTTTT	CASRDSGRAPTGELFF
.	TRBV18	13	TRBJ2-5	.	TGTGCCAGCTCACCCCAGATGCAAGAGACCCAGTACTTC	CASSPQMQETQYF
.	TRBV13	15	TRBJ2-1	TRBD2	TGTGCCAGCAGCTTAGAAAGCGGGGCCTACAATGAGCAGTTCTTC	CASSLESGAYNEQFF
.	TRBV14	16	TRBJ2-7	TRBD2	TGTGCCAGCAGCCCCCTCAATTTGCGGGAGCTTTACGAGCAGTACTTC	CASSPLNLRELYEQYF
.	TRBV25-1	14	TRBJ1-1	.	TGTGCCAGCAGTATTACAGGATTGGACACTGAAGCTTTCTTT	CASSITGLDTEAFF
.	TRBV7-9	12	TRBJ1-2	.	TGTTCCAGCAGCTTTGCGGACTATGGCTACACCTTC	CSSSFADYGYTF
few	TRBV29-1	14	TRBJ2-5	.	TGCAGCGCCGAACTAACGCGGGCTGGAGAGACCCAGTACTTC	CSAELTRAGETQYF
.	TRBV6-5	15	TRBJ2-1	TRBD1	TGTGCCAGCAGTTACGGACAGGGAAGTTACCCAGTCCAGTTCTTC	CASSYGQGSYPVQFF
.	TRBV27	12	TRBJ2-1	TRBD1	TGTGCCAGCAGCTTACAGGGGTTTGAGCAGTTCTTC	CASSLQGFEQFF
once	TRBV29-1	12	TRBJ2-3	.	TGCAGCGTTGGGTACCTAGCGGATACGCAGTATTTT	CSVGYLADTQYF
.	TRBV27	17	TRBJ2-1	.	TGTGCCAGCAGTTTAATCATGGGCAGGGGCGCTACCTATGAGCAGTTCTTC	CASSLIMGRGATYEQFF
.	TRBV28	15	TRBJ2-4	TRBD1	TGTGCCAGCAGGGAGGACAGGAGAGCCAAAAACATTCAGTACTTC	CASREDRRAKNIQYF
.	TRBV19	14	TRBJ1-5	TRBD1	TGTGCCAGTAGTATAAGAGGGGGCGTGAAGCCCCAGCATTTT	CASSIRGGVKPQHF
few	TRBV7-9	14	TRBJ2-1	TRBD2	TGTGCCAGCCTTCTAGCGGGAGGAAGCAATGAGCAGTTCTTC	CASLLAGGSNEQFF
.	TRBV18	15	TRBJ2-7	.	TGTGCCAGCTCACCACCGGATTCTAGCGCCTACGAGCAGTACTTC	CASSPPDSSAYEQYF
.	TRBV5-4	15	TRBJ1-3	TRBD1	TGTGCCAGCAGCTTTACAGGGGGCGCGGGAAACACCATATATTTT	CASSFTGGAGNTIYF
.	TRBV2	20	TRBJ2-7	TRBD2	TGTGCCAGCAGTGTCCCCTTAGAGCAGGGGGGGAGGACTAGCGGCTACGAGCAGTACTTC	CASSVPLEQGGRTSGYEQYF
.	TRBV6-1	14	TRBJ1-5	TRBD1	TGTGCCAGTATATGGGGACAGGTATCAGGGCCCCAGCATTTT	CASIWGQVSGPQHF
.	TRBV7-3	14	TRBJ1-1	.	TGTGCCAGCAGCTTAACGGCAGGGAGGACTGAAGCTTTCTTT	CASSLTAGRTEAFF
.	TRBV5-1	16	TRBJ2-3	TRBD1	TGCGCCAGCAGCTTGGAGGGACAGCCAACCACAGATACGCAGTATTTT	CASSLEGQPTTDTQYF
.	TRBV7-2	16	TRBJ2-2	TRBD2	TGTGCCAGCAGCCGAGGACTAGCGGGAGGTACCGGGGAGCTGTTTTTT	CASSRGLAGGTGELFF